This TCR beta chain was documented in a study of T cell responses to AZD1222 COVID-19 vaccine. Study conclusions and caveats: Researchers took repertoire samples only after the peak T cell response had come. At baseline, just a handful of AZD1222 recipients tested seropositive. Females made up more of the donors, who were largely white British, and clonal diversity may have come out too low. An increase in Spike-specific TCR breadth and depth was observed after two AZD1222 doses.

CDR1 SGHTS and CDR2 YDEGEE come from the germline V gene. CDR3 length: 17 amino acids. The V and J ends lost 0 bases and 0 bases respectively, with 13 bases between them. TCRdb's table, derived via immunoSEQ multiplex PCR, lists solely in-frame clones and lacks some. Of 150,000 or so clones in the sample, approximately 91% were seen once. As concerns this clone: Its antigen is not identified.

The sequences come from peripheral blood, collected 28 days after the second AZD1222 dose. The chain combines TRBV5-8 with TRBJ2-4; D may be TRBD2 (5 bases). The TCR comes from an adult who received the AZD1222 COVID-19 vaccine. The CDR3 loop reads CASSLAGNGIAKNIQYF. CDR3 DNA: TGTGCCAGCAGCTTGGCCGGGAACGGAATAGCCAAAAACATTCAGTACTTC.